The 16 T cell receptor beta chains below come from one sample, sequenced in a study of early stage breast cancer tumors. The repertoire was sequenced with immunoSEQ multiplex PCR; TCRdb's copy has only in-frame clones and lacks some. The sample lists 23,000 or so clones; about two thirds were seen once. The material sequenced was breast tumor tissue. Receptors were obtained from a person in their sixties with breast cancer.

The CDR3 DNA is TGTGCCAGCAGCTTAGGGGACACAAACTCCATGAACACTGAAGCTTTCTTT. Encoded protein: CASSLGDTNSMNTEAFF. The chain combines TRBV7-6 with TRBJ1-1; TRBD1 might be the D (6 bases). V lost 1 base to trimming and J lost 0 bases, with 15 bases between them. The CDR3 length is 17 residues. Germline-derived CDR1 and CDR2 are SGHVS and FNYEAQ.

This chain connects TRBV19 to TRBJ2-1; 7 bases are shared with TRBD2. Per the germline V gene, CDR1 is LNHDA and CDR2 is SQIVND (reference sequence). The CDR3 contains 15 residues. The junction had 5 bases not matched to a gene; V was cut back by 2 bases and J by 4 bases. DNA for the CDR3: TGTGCCAGTAGTATAAATGGGAGGGCTTACAATGAGCAGTTCTTC. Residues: CASSINGRAYNEQFF.

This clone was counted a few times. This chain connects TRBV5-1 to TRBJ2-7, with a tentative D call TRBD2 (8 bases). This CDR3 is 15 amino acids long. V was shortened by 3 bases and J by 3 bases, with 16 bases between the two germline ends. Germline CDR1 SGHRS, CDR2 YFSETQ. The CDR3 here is CASSSGGGTDYEQYF. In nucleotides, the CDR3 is TGCGCCAGCAGCTCCGGGGGGGGGACAGACTACGAGCAGTACTTC. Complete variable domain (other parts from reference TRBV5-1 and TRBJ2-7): KAGVTQTPRYLIKTRGQQVTLSCSPISGHRSVSWYQQTPGQGLQFLFEYFSETQRNKGNFPGRFSGRQFSNSRSEMNVSTLELGDSALYLCASSSGGGTDYEQYFGPGTRLTVT.

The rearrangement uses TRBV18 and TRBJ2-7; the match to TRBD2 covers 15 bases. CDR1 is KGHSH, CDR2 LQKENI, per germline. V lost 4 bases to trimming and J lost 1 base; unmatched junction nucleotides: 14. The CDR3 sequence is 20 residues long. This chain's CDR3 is CASSLGNGLAGGSKSYEQYF. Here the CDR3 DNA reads TGTGCCAGCTCACTCGGAAACGGACTAGCGGGAGGGTCCAAGTCCTACGAGCAGTACTTC.

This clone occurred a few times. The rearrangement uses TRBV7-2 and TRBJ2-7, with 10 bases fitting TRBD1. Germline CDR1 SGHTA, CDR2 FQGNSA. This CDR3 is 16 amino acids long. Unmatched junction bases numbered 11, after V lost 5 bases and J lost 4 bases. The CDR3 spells CASSEAGTGAGYEQYF. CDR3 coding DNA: TGTGCCAGCAGCGAAGCCGGGACAGGGGCTGGGTACGAGCAGTACTTC.

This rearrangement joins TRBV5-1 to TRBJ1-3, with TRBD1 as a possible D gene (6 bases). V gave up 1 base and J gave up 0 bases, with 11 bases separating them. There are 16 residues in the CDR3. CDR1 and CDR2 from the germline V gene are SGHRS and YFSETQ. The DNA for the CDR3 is TGCGCCAGCAGCTTGAGGTACAGGGCCTCTGGAAACACCATATATTTT. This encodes CASSLRYRASGNTIYF.

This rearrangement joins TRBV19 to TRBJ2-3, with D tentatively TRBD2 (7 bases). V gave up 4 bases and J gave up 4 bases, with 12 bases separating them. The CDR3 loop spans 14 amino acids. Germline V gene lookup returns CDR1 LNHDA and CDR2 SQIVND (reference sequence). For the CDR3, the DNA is TGTGCCAGTAGTACCCCGGGGGGCGCAGATACGCAGTATTTT. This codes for CASSTPGGADTQYF.

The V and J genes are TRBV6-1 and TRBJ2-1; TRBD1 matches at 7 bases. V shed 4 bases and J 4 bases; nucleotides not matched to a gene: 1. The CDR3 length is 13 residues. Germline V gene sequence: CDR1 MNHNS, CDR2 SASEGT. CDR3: CASSAQGYNEQFF. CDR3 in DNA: TGTGCCAGCAGTGCACAGGGGTACAATGAGCAGTTCTTC.

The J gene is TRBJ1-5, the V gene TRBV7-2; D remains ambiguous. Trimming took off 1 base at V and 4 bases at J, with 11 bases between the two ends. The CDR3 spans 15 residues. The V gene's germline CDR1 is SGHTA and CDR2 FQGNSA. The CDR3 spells CASSLVSGDNQPQHF. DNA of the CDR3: TGTGCCAGCAGCTTAGTGAGCGGGGATAATCAGCCCCAGCATTTT.

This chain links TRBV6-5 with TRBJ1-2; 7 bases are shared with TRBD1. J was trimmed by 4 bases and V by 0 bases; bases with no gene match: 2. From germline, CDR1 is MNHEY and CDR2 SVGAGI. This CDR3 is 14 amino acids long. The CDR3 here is CASSYSQGSYGYTF. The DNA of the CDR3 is TGTGCCAGCAGTTACTCACAGGGGAGCTATGGCTACACCTTC.

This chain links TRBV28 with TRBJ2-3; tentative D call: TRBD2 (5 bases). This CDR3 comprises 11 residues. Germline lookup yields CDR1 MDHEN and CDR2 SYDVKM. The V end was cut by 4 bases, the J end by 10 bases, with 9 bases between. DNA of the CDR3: TGTGCCAGCAGTTCCCCGGGATCGCAGTATTTT. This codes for CASSSPGSQYF. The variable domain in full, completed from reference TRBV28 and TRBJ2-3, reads DVKVTQSSRYLVKRTGEKVFLECVQDMDHENMFWYRQDPGLGLRLIYFSYDVKMKEKGDIPEGYSVSREKKERFSLILESASTNQTSMYLCASSSPGSQYFGPGTRLTVL.

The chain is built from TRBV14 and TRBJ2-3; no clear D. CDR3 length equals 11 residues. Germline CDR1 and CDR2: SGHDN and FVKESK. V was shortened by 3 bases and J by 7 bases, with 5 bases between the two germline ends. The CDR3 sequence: CASSQTYTQYF. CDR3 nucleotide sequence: TGTGCCAGCAGCCAGACTTATACGCAGTATTTT.

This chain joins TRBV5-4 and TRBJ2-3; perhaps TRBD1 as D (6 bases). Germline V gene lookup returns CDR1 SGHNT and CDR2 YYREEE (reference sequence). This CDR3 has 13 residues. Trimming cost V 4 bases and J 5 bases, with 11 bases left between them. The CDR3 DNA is TGTGCCAGCAGCCCGACAGGAGGAGATACGCAGTATTTT. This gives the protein CASSPTGGDTQYF. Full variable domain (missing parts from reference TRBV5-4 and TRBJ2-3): ETGVTQSPTHLIKTRGQQVTLRCSSQSGHNTVSWYQQALGQGPQFIFQYYREEENGRGNFPPRFSGLQFPNYSSELNVNALELDDSALYLCASSPTGGDTQYFGPGTRLTVL.

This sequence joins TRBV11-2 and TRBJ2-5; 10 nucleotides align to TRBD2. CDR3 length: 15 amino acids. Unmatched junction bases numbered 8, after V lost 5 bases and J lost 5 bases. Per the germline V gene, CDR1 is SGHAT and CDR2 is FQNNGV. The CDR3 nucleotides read TGTGCCAGCAGCAAGCTAGCGGGAGTAAGGGAGACCCAGTACTTC. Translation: CASSKLAGVRETQYF.

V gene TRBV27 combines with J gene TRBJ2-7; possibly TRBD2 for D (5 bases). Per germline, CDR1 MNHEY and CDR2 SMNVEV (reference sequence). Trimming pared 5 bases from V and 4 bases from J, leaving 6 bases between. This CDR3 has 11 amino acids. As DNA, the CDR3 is TGTGCCAGCAGTAGAGGGTACGAGCAGTACTTC. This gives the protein CASSRGYEQYF.

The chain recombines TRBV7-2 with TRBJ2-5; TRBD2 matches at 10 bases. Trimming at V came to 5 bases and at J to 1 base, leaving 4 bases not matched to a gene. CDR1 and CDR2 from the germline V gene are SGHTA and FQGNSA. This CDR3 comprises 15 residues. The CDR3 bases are TGTGCCAGCAGCGTACAGCGGGGGGGCCAAGAGACCCAGTACTTC. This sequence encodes CASSVQRGGQETQYF.